The rows below give T cell receptor beta chains drawn from one sample of a study of shared clonotypes between healthy human individuals. Libraries were prepared by immunoSEQ multiplex PCR; TCRdb keeps only in-frame clonotypes and omits some of them. There are 450,000 to 600,000 clones in the sample; more than 65% occur only once, and 13% lies in the top ten. Sequenced sample: PBMCs. These receptors all come from a woman between 35 and 50 years old in good health. Some clones in this sample may be carry-over from other donors' samples. Each CDR3 is given with its conserved first and last residue. The D gene is left open where the match is weak. For some rows the clone size is stated as once, few or many, or as a class when expanded; others skip it.

CDR3aa,CDR3nt,d_gene,abundance,v_gene,j_gene
CASRQDRALGEQFF,TGTGCCAGCAGACAAGACAGGGCATTGGGTGAGCAGTTCTTC,TRBD1,many,TRBV28,TRBJ2-1
CASSIRSAPQGAGGQPQHF,TGTGCCAGCAGCATCCGATCCGCCCCTCAGGGGGCTGGGGGTCAGCCCCAGCATTTT,TRBD1,-,TRBV7-8,TRBJ1-5
CASSSQGTSNQPQHF,TGTGCCAGCAGTTCCCAGGGGACGAGCAATCAGCCCCAGCATTTT,-,-,TRBV27,TRBJ1-5
CASSLWQNPGANVLTF,TGTGCCAGTAGTCTTTGGCAGAACCCTGGGGCCAACGTCCTGACTTTC,-,-,TRBV19,TRBJ2-6
CASSIYSGGYQETQYF,TGCGCCAGCAGCATATACTCGGGGGGGTACCAAGAGACCCAGTACTTC,TRBD2,-,TRBV5-1,TRBJ2-5
CASSEGLAEGTDTQYF,TGCGCCAGCAGTGAGGGACTAGCGGAAGGCACAGATACGCAGTATTTT,TRBD2,-,TRBV10-1,TRBJ2-3
CASSLGLAGGGTGELFF,TGTGCCAGCAGCTTAGGACTAGCGGGAGGTGGCACCGGGGAGCTGTTTTTT,TRBD2,-,TRBV7-9,TRBJ2-2
CASRVETGAEETQYF,TGTGCCAGCAGGGTAGAGACTGGGGCCGAAGAGACCCAGTACTTC,-,-,TRBV7-8,TRBJ2-5
CASSPPFNEQFF,TGTGCCAGCTCACCACCGTTCAATGAGCAGTTCTTC,-,once,TRBV18,TRBJ2-1
CASSMRTGASYEQYF,TGTGCCAGCAGTATGAGGACAGGAGCTAGCTACGAGCAGTACTTC,TRBD1,-,TRBV25-1,TRBJ2-7
CASRGLDSYEQYF,TGTGCCAGCAGGGGGTTAGATTCCTACGAGCAGTACTTC,-,few,TRBV6-5,TRBJ2-7
CASSQTSGTHFAAYNEQFF,TGTGCCAGCAGCCAGACTAGCGGGACCCACTTTGCCGCCTACAATGAGCAGTTCTTC,TRBD2,few,TRBV7-9,TRBJ2-1
CASSSLTGGEISGNTIYF,TGTGCCAGCAGCTCCCTGACAGGGGGCGAGATCTCTGGAAACACCATATATTTT,TRBD1,-,TRBV11-2,TRBJ1-3
CASSGSGSGAGVEQFF,TGTGCCAGCAGTGGGTCGGGGTCGGGGGCAGGTGTGGAGCAGTTCTTC,-,-,TRBV25-1,TRBJ2-1
CASSPGVNTEAFF,TGTGCCAGCTCACCAGGAGTGAACACTGAAGCTTTCTTT,-,-,TRBV18,TRBJ1-1
CASRSQPGLNYNEQFF,TGTGCCAGCAGATCACAACCGGGACTGAACTACAATGAGCAGTTCTTC,-,once,TRBV6-6,TRBJ2-1
CASSETYPTQYF,TGCGCCAGCAGTGAAACCTACCCTACGCAGTATTTT,-,-,TRBV10-2,TRBJ2-3
CASSMNRAYYEQYF,TGTGCCAGCAGCATGAACAGGGCATACTACGAGCAGTACTTC,-,-,TRBV11-2,TRBJ2-7
CASRGASGLNTEAFF,TGTGCCAGCAGGGGGGCATCCGGACTGAACACTGAAGCTTTCTTT,-,-,TRBV2,TRBJ1-1
CASSDAYEQYF,TGTGCCAGCAGTGATGCGTACGAGCAGTACTTC,-,-,TRBV6-1,TRBJ2-7